Presented here are 21 T cell receptor beta chains from one specimen sequenced in a study of blood T cell repertoires in COVID-19. Profiled with immunoSEQ multiplex PCR; TCRdb holds only in-frame clones, not every one. This sample has over 200,000 clones, with approximately 86% found just once. Material: PBMCs or T cells enriched from blood (not recorded which). The receptors were sampled from a woman aged 30 to 39 who had been exposed to COVID-19.

The chain is built from TRBV5-1 and TRBJ1-1; tentatively, D is TRBD1 (5 bases). The germline V gene encodes CDR1 SGHRS and CDR2 YFSETQ. Trimming took off 0 bases at V and 5 bases at J, with 14 bases between the two ends. The CDR3 contains 15 residues. The CDR3 here is CASSLETGGGTEAFF. The CDR3 DNA is TGCGCCAGCAGCTTGGAGACCGGGGGAGGGACTGAAGCTTTCTTT. Variable domain in full (rest from reference TRBV5-1 and TRBJ1-1): KAGVTQTPRYLIKTRGQQVTLSCSPISGHRSVSWYQQTPGQGLQFLFEYFSETQRNKGNFPGRFSGRQFSNSRSEMNVSTLELGDSALYLCASSLETGGGTEAFFGQGTRLTVV.

V usage is TRBV10-3 and J usage is TRBJ1-1; 8 positions match TRBD1. Per germline, CDR1 ENHRY and CDR2 SYGVKD. The CDR3 is 15 residues long. V dropped 3 bases and J dropped 6; count of bases not matched to a gene: 9. The CDR3 loop reads CAISEEQGAGSEAFF. CDR3 nucleotides: TGTGCCATCAGTGAAGAGCAGGGGGCGGGCTCTGAAGCTTTCTTT.

The genes are TRBV5-6 and TRBJ1-2, with 9 bases that match TRBD1. CDR3 length: 14 residues. Germline V lookup: CDR1 SGHDT, CDR2 YYEEEE. Germline trimming cut 4 bases from V and 7 bases from J; bases unmatched to any gene: 8. Here the CDR3 reads CASSPGQGRVGYTF. CDR3 nucleotide sequence: TGTGCCAGCAGCCCGGGACAGGGAAGGGTTGGCTACACCTTC. Variable domain in full (rest from reference TRBV5-6 and TRBJ1-2): DAGVTQSPTHLIKTRGQQVTLRCSPKSGHDTVSWYQQALGQGPQFIFQYYEEEERQRGNFPDRFSGHQFPNYSSELNVNALLLGDSALYLCASSPGQGRVGYTFGSGTRLTVV.

The chain recombines TRBV12-5 with TRBJ2-6; D unclear. Per germline, CDR1 LGHNT and CDR2 FRNRAP. Trimming removed 0 bases at V and 2 bases at J, with 8 bases between. The CDR3 has 16 residues. In nucleotides, the CDR3 is TGTGCTAGTGGTTTGGTATCGAGTGCTGGGGCCAACGTCCTGACTTTC. It codes for CASGLVSSAGANVLTF.

This chain joins TRBV27 and TRBJ1-2; 8 positions match TRBD1. Trimming at V came to 5 bases and at J to 3 bases, leaving 5 bases not matched to a gene. Germline loops: CDR1 MNHEY, CDR2 SMNVEV (reference sequence). The CDR3 contains 14 residues. The CDR3 sequence is CASSLDREDYGYTF. The CDR3 DNA reads as TGTGCCAGCAGTCTGGACAGGGAAGACTATGGCTACACCTTC.

About this clone: Other DNA sequences from this sample encode an identical CDR3 as well. The rearrangement uses TRBV5-1 and TRBJ1-1; TRBD1 might be the D (5 bases). Trimming took off 2 bases at V and 2 bases at J, with 10 bases between the two ends. The CDR3 sequence is 14 residues long. Germline V gene sequence: CDR1 SGHRS, CDR2 YFSETQ. The CDR3, as DNA: TGCGCCAGCAGCTTTGGGCAGGGAAACACTGAAGCTTTCTTT. Translating gives CASSFGQGNTEAFF.

This chain uses TRBV5-1 with TRBJ2-7; 10 nucleotides align to TRBD1. The V and J ends lost 4 bases and 4 bases, in that order; junction bases with no gene match: 5. CDR3 length: 14 residues. Per the germline V gene, CDR1 is SGHRS and CDR2 is YFSETQ. Here the CDR3 reads CASSEGTGDYEQYF. DNA of the CDR3: TGCGCCAGCAGCGAAGGGACAGGGGATTACGAGCAGTACTTC.

This clone was recorded only once. V gene TRBV5-1 combines with J gene TRBJ2-7; 12 nucleotides align to TRBD2. This CDR3 has 18 residues. V lost 0 bases, J lost 0 bases, and 7 bases stayed unmatched. Germline assignment: CDR1 SGHRS and CDR2 YFSETQ. CDR3 in DNA: TGCGCCAGCAGCTTGGTTCCTAGCGGGGGGGTAAGCTCCTACGAGCAGTACTTC. It codes for CASSLVPSGGVSSYEQYF.

The chain links TRBV11-3 to TRBJ1-1; the D gene is possibly TRBD1 (5 bases). The CDR3 runs 13 residues. Trimming took 0 bases from V and 7 from J, leaving 9 bases between them. Per germline, CDR1 SGHNT and CDR2 YENEEA. The CDR3 is CASSLDRGDEAFF. For the CDR3, the DNA is TGTGCCAGCAGCTTAGATCGGGGGGATGAAGCTTTCTTT.

This clone was seen a handful of times. The genes are TRBV7-9 and TRBJ2-7; 7 bases map to TRBD1. Trimming removed 2 bases from V and 3 bases from J; junction bases left unmatched: 4. Germline V CDR1 and CDR2: SEHNR, FQNEAQ (reference sequence). CDR3 length equals 14 residues. The CDR3 loop is CASSLTTGHYEQYF. CDR3 nucleotides: TGTGCCAGCAGCTTAACGACAGGGCACTACGAGCAGTACTTC. Drawing the rest from reference TRBV7-9 and TRBJ2-7, the complete variable domain is DTGVSQNPRHKITKRGQNVTFRCDPISEHNRLYWYRQTLGQGPEFLTYFQNEAQLEKSRLLSDRFSAERPKGSFSTLEIQRTEQGDSAMYLCASSLTTGHYEQYFGPGTRLTVT.

This clone was picked up one time. The chain couples TRBV5-4 to TRBJ1-1; no firm D call. The CDR3 has 13 residues. CDR1 and CDR2 (germline): SGHNT, YYREEE (reference sequence). V lost 1 base, J lost 1 base, and 5 bases lay in between. The CDR3 here is CASSLNKNTEAFF. The CDR3 nucleotides read TGTGCCAGCAGCTTGAACAAGAACACTGAAGCTTTCTTT. Full variable domain (missing parts from reference TRBV5-4 and TRBJ1-1): ETGVTQSPTHLIKTRGQQVTLRCSSQSGHNTVSWYQQALGQGPQFIFQYYREEENGRGNFPPRFSGLQFPNYSSELNVNALELDDSALYLCASSLNKNTEAFFGQGTRLTVV.

The chain carries TRBV11-3 and TRBJ1-1, with 8 bases identical to TRBD1. Unmatched junction bases numbered 3, after V lost 5 bases and J lost 1 base. The CDR3 totals 14 residues. Looked up from germline, CDR1 is SGHNT and CDR2 is YENEEA. CDR3: CASSQDRENTEAFF. CDR3 sequence (DNA): TGTGCCAGCAGCCAGGACAGGGAGAACACTGAAGCTTTCTTT.

The V and J genes are TRBV5-1 and TRBJ1-1; no firm D call. This CDR3 is built from 13 residues. From germline, CDR1 is SGHRS and CDR2 YFSETQ. Trimming took off 0 bases at V and 12 bases at J, with 15 bases between the two ends. CDR3 sequence reads: CASSLAEKAPPFF. CDR3 DNA: TGCGCCAGCAGCTTGGCCGAGAAAGCACCCCCTTTCTTT.

The chain joins TRBV10-1 to TRBJ1-5; possible D gene TRBD1, 6 bases. The V gene's germline CDR1 is WNHNN and CDR2 SYGVQD (reference sequence). The CDR3 spans 12 residues. V shed 7 bases and J shed 3 bases, with 7 bases lying between them. The CDR3 loop reads CASTGDNQPQHF. The CDR3 DNA follows: TGCGCCAGCACAGGGGACAATCAGCCCCAGCATTTT.

In this sample, this clone turned up a few times. The chain recombines TRBV7-8 with TRBJ2-4, with D tentatively TRBD1 (6 bases). The CDR3 has 18 residues. Trimming removed 2 bases from V and 3 bases from J, with 20 bases in between. Germline assignment: CDR1 SGHVS and CDR2 FQNEAQ. CDR3 sequence (DNA): TGTGCCAGCAGCTTACTGTCCCTACAGGGTTATGACAAAAACATTCAGTACTTC. Its translation is CASSLLSLQGYDKNIQYF.

This clone was observed a few times. This chain connects TRBV18 to TRBJ2-2; D remains ambiguous. The CDR3 is 15 residues long. Germline V gene data show CDR1 as KGHSH and CDR2 as LQKENI. V was cut by 2 bases and J by 0 bases, with 7 bases left in between. DNA for the CDR3: TGTGCCAGCTCACCAGGAACAGCGAACACCGGGGAGCTGTTTTTT. Protein: CASSPGTANTGELFF.

The rearrangement uses TRBV10-3 and TRBJ1-2; 10 nucleotides line up with TRBD1. The V gene's germline CDR1 is ENHRY and CDR2 SYGVKD. The CDR3 is 15 residues long. The ends lost 10 bases at V and 1 base at J; junction bases unmatched: 9. The chain's CDR3 is CATWWGTGVNYGYTF. The CDR3 DNA sequence: TGTGCCACCTGGTGGGGGACAGGGGTTAACTATGGCTACACCTTC.

The chain combines TRBV4-2 with TRBJ1-5, with D tentatively TRBD1 (6 bases). The CDR3 spans 14 residues. The V gene lost 3 bases and the J gene lost 6 bases, with 12 bases spanning the gap. CDR1 is LGHNA and CDR2 is YNFKEQ in the germline V gene. The CDR3 DNA reads as TGTGCCAGCAGCCATGAAGGGGGAAGTCAGCCCCAGCATTTT. Its protein product is CASSHEGGSQPQHF.

This chain joins TRBV18 and TRBJ1-5; D uncertain. Deletions cut 6 bases from V and 5 bases from J, with 11 bases between. This CDR3 contains 13 residues. Germline V lookup: CDR1 KGHSH, CDR2 LQKENI. The CDR3 spells CASSLITDQPQHF. In DNA, the CDR3 is TGTGCCAGCTCGCTCATCACGGATCAGCCCCAGCATTTT. Full variable domain (remainder filled in from reference TRBV18 and TRBJ1-5): NAGVMQNPRHLVRRRGQEARLRCSPMKGHSHVYWYRQLPEEGLKFMVYLQKENIIDESGMPKERFSAEFPKEGPSILRIQQVVRGDSAAYFCASSLITDQPQHFGDGTRLSIL.

Here the CDR3 DNA reads TGTGCCAGCAGTGCCCTCCATGGGGCCCTTTATGAACAACGGACTGAAGCTTTCTTT. Encoded protein: CASSALHGALYEQRTEAFF. The J gene is TRBJ1-1, the V gene TRBV2, with D tentatively TRBD1 (5 bases). Trimming shortened V by 4 bases and J by 5 bases, and 29 bases separated the two germline ends. The CDR3 is 19 amino acids. The germline V gene has CDR1 SNHLY and CDR2 FYNNEI.

There are a few counts of this clone. V is TRBV4-1 and J is TRBJ1-5, with 8 bases identical to TRBD1. The CDR3 runs to 16 residues. Trimming took 0 bases from V and 6 from J; bases not matched to a gene: 7. Germline lookup yields CDR1 MGHRA and CDR2 YSYEKL. CDR3 residues: CASSQDSTGTGQPQHF. CDR3 coding DNA: TGCGCCAGCAGCCAAGACTCGACAGGGACAGGTCAGCCCCAGCATTTT.